Given below is one TCR beta chain in context. The study ran its PCR with 60 Vbeta and 13 Jbeta primers. TCRdb's copy holds only in-frame clones and misses some; the assay was immunoSEQ multiplex PCR. The repertoire holds around 160,000 clones, with about 75% as singletons. CDR1 is ENHRY and CDR2 is SYGVKD in the germline V gene. The CDR3 loop spans 13 amino acids. Trimming cost V 6 bases and J 3 bases, with 11 bases left between them. The data stem from a study of cytomegalovirus exposure and HLA in healthy donors. The clonotype comes from a man aged 18 to 30 in good health and CMV-seropositive. The V call is TRBV10-3, the J call TRBJ2-5; no reliable D call. Sequenced sample: PBMCs. The CDR3 coding sequence is TGTGCCATCAGCAAGACTCCTGAAGAGACCCAGTACTTC. Protein sequence: CAISKTPEETQYF.